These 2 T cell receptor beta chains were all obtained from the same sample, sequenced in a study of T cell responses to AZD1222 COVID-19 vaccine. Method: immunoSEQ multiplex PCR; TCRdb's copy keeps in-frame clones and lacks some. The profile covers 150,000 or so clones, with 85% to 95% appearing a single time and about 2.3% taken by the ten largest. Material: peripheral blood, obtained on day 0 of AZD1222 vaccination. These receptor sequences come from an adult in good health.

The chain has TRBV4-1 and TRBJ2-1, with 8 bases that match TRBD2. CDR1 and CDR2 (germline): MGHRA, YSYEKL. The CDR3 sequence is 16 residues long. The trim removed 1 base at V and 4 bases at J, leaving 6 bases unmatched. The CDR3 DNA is TGCGCCAGCAGCCAAGTAGCAACTAGCGGATACAATGAGCAGTTCTTC. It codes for CASSQVATSGYNEQFF.

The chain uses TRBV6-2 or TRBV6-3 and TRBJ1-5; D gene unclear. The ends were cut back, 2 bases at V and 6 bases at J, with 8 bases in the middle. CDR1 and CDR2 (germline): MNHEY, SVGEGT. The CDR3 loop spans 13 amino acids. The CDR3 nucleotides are TGTGCCAGCAGTTACGGTATATTTCAGCCCCAGCATTTT. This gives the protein CASSYGIFQPQHF.